The 8 T cell receptor beta chains in this list originate from one sample, sequenced in a study of blood T cell repertoires in COVID-19. This table comes from immunoSEQ multiplex PCR, and its TCRdb copy is limited to in-frame clones, with some not included. Among 150,000 to 180,000 clones, about 80% were seen once, and the ten largest hold around 7%. The sequenced material came from PBMCs or T cells enriched from blood (not recorded which). The receptors were gathered from a man in his fifties who had recovered from COVID-19.

The gene calls are TRBV18 and TRBJ1-2; TRBD1 matches at 8 bases. Germline-derived CDR1 and CDR2 are KGHSH and LQKENI. Losses at the gene ends were 0 bases for V and 1 base for J; bases not matched to a gene: 4. This CDR3 region has 16 residues. The DNA for the CDR3 is TGTGCCAGCTCACCACCGACAGGGGTGGTTAACTATGGCTACACCTTC. Translation gives CASSPPTGVVNYGYTF.

The CDR3 nucleotides are TGTGCCAGCAGTACAAACCCGCGGAGCTCCTACAATGAGCAGTTCTTC. It yields the protein CASSTNPRSSYNEQFF. This sequence joins TRBV7-9 and TRBJ2-1; D ambiguous. This CDR3 has 16 residues. Germline values: CDR1 SEHNR, CDR2 FQNEAQ (reference sequence). The ends were cut back, 6 bases at V and 0 bases at J, with 15 bases in the middle. Supplemented by reference TRBV7-9 and TRBJ2-1, the full variable domain reads DTGVSQNPRHKITKRGQNVTFRCDPISEHNRLYWYRQTLGQGPEFLTYFQNEAQLEKSRLLSDRFSAERPKGSFSTLEIQRTEQGDSAMYLCASSTNPRSSYNEQFFGPGTRLTVL.

The chain recombines TRBV9 with TRBJ1-1; 9 bases are shared with TRBD1. The CDR3 is 15 amino acids. V was pared by 4 bases and J by 1 base, with 5 bases of the junction left unmatched. Germline V lookup: CDR1 SGDLS, CDR2 YYNGEE. CDR3 in DNA: TGTGCCAGCAGCAAGGACAGGGGCCAGAACACTGAAGCTTTCTTT. It codes for CASSKDRGQNTEAFF.

The chain recombines TRBV5-1 with TRBJ1-1; D is possibly TRBD1 (5 bases). The CDR3 totals 16 residues. Deletions cut 0 bases from V and 4 bases from J, with 16 bases between. CDR1 is SGHRS and CDR2 is YFSETQ in the germline V gene. CDR3 in DNA: TGCGCCAGCAGCTTGGTGTTATCGGGGGTACGCACTGAAGCTTTCTTT. Translation: CASSLVLSGVRTEAFF.

The CDR3 nucleotides read TGTGCCAGCAGTGCTGAACAGGGGAACACAGATACGCAGTATTTT. Translation: CASSAEQGNTDTQYF. V usage is TRBV6-4 and J usage is TRBJ2-3; 7 nucleotides align to TRBD1. Looked up from germline, CDR1 is MRHNA and CDR2 is SNTAGT. Trimming cost V 4 bases and J 2 bases; bases outside gene matches: 6. The CDR3 is 15 residues long.

The CDR3 region has the DNA TGTGCCAGCAGCACACCGTCCGGGAGAACCAAAGAGACCCAGTACTTC. Its translation: CASSTPSGRTKETQYF. The genes are TRBV21-1 and TRBJ2-5; TRBD2 is the table's D call and was not checked against the DNA. TRBV21-1 is described as a pseudogene. The CDR3 has 16 amino acids.

The rearrangement links TRBV7-6 to TRBJ2-1; a possible D gene is TRBD2 (5 bases). Trimming removed 5 bases from V and 8 bases from J, with 19 bases in between. CDR1 is SGHVS and CDR2 is FNYEAQ in the germline V gene. The CDR3 extends over 15 amino acids. The CDR3 loop reads CASSPLGSLSDEQFF. The CDR3 region has the DNA TGTGCCAGCAGCCCTCTTGGGAGCCTTAGCGATGAGCAGTTCTTC.

CDR3 DNA: TGTGCCTGGTCTGACCAGGGGGTATCACCCCTCCACTTT. This codes for CAWSDQGVSPLHF. V is TRBV30 and J is TRBJ1-6, with 7 bases identical to TRBD1. The CDR3 runs 13 residues. Germline V lookup: CDR1 GTSNPN, CDR2 SVGIG (reference sequence). The trim removed 5 bases at V and 10 bases at J, leaving 8 bases unmatched.